This T cell receptor (beta chain) was profiled in a study of blood T cell repertoires in COVID-19 (dated by TCRdb to about 2020). At the level of the whole study: Samples covering the acute and convalescent phases of COVID-19 were provided by collaborators in the United States, Italy and Spain. The prospective study material was composed of cDNA or gDNA derived from T cells, B-cell-depleted T cells, or PBMCs. Nearly every sample came with metadata listing a de-identified subject ID, COVID-19 status, age in years and sex. Where available, HLA class I and class II types were obtained from metadata supplied by the sample provider rather than from assay-based typing. The repertoires were released in a freely available public database meant as a resource for research on the immune response to SARS-CoV-2. The samples were drawn from the first 160 participants of the ongoing ImmuneRACE study and from some 1,300 subjects provided by 6 global collaborators. Subjects who had been exposed to COVID-19, were actively infected with it, or had recovered from it provided the deeply sampled blood TCRbeta repertoires that made up the dataset.

As to this clone: Its antigen specificity is not known. No quality values exist for individual bases; no much larger clone is one base distant.

The germline V gene supplies CDR1 SGHRS and CDR2 YFSETQ. Trimming accounts for 2 bases at V and 1 base at J, while the number of junction bases matched to no gene is 5. From the cysteine through the phenylalanine, the CDR3 covers 15 amino acids. The entry retains the CDR3 DNA only, 45 bases that are in frame from base 1. Overall study results and their limits: Clinical and demographic metadata were provided uncurated, with the amount varying by source and participant.

The immunoSEQ Assay, a bias-controlled multiplex PCR, was used to amplify TCRbeta CDR3 regions from genomic DNA. Per the authors' processing: Nucleated cell counts per sample were estimated from amplification of reference gene primers within the assay. Sequence reads were collapsed and filtered to measure the absolute abundance of every unique TCRbeta CDR3 rearrangement. Productive Simpson clonality was computed per sample as the square root of Simpson's diversity index over productive rearrangements. Sourced from immuneACCESS, this table was stored by TCRdb with only in-frame sequences that have V and J called. A share of the clones is absent; for the studies checked, an unresolved V gene accounts for under half, and the remainder has no known explanation. V, J and clone size are taken as reported in that table, and D and trimming were inferred from the DNA itself. The sample data list a few hundred thousand clones, and roughly 89% of these were observed just once. The top ten clones comprise approximately 1.5% of the sample.

Participants in the prospective study were aged roughly 18 to 100 years, lived in under 30 United States geographic areas, and enrolled through a virtual design. To assign participants to cohorts, the prospective study relied on clinical history that participants themselves reported in a screening survey and a study questionnaire. Mobile phlebotomists in the prospective study collected whole blood, serum and a nasopharyngeal or oropharyngeal swab from every participant. Participants in the prospective study had the option to provide additional blood draws and questionnaires over a 2-month period. Before DNA extraction, blood samples from the prospective study were shipped at room temperature or frozen.

This receptor was obtained from a woman aged 18-35 years with acute COVID-19. The sample comprised PBMCs or T cells enriched from blood (not recorded which). The V and J segments used are TRBV5-1 and TRBJ2-5, and TRBD2 aligns with 7 junction nucleotides. The nucleotide sequence reads as follows: TGCGCCAGCAGCTTTAGCGGGTCGGTCCAAGAGACCCAGTACTTC. The encoded protein is CASSFSGSVQETQYF.